The entry that follows covers one T cell receptor (beta chain) sequence. Here immunoSEQ multiplex PCR was the method, and the copy in TCRdb shows in-frame clones only, minus some. The repertoire consists of around 200,000 clones, with about 81% occurring once and the leading ten covering 1% to 1.5%. This entry is derived from a study of cytomegalovirus exposure and HLA in healthy donors. Germline V gives CDR1 LNHDA, CDR2 SQIVND (reference sequence). The CDR3 is 16 residues long. V dropped 7 bases and J dropped 0 bases, with 18 bases sitting between them. Sequencing used PBMCs. The chain employs TRBV19 and TRBJ1-2; D perhaps matches TRBD1 (6 bases). The sequence was obtained from a woman in her 30s in good health and CMV-seronegative. As DNA, the CDR3 is TGTGCCAGTACCCCCGCAAGGGACAAAGCTAACTATGGCTACACCTTC. Translation: CASTPARDKANYGYTF.